The 16 T cell receptor beta chains below were found in one sample sequenced in a study of shared clonotypes between healthy human individuals. Naive-designated CD8 cells lacked CD45RO, were positively enriched for CCR7, and omitted terminally differentiated effector memory CD45RA+ cells. Assay: immunoSEQ multiplex PCR; the TCRdb copy retains only in-frame clones and omits some. Here the sample spans around 2.1 million clones, 85% to 95% being singletons. The material sequenced was naive CD8+ T cells from PBMCs. The receptor source for this set is a man aged 18 to 29 in good health. Some clones in this sample may be carry-over from other donors' samples.

The V gene is TRBV7-9, the J gene TRBJ2-5; no clear D. Between the trimmed V and J ends, which lost 4 bases and 3 bases, there was a span of 9 bases. Germline V lookup: CDR1 SEHNR, CDR2 FQNEAQ (reference sequence). CDR3 size: 13 residues. The CDR3 coding sequence is TGTGCCAGCAGCTCGGACGTAGAAGAGACCCAGTACTTC. It yields the protein CASSSDVEETQYF.

The chain joins TRBV7-9 to TRBJ1-1; 7 bases match TRBD1. Germline CDR1 SEHNR, CDR2 FQNEAQ (reference sequence). The V gene end was trimmed by 4 bases and the J gene end by 2 bases; junction bases not matched to a gene: 10. The CDR3 spans 16 residues. This CDR3 reads CASSSNSQGENTEAFF. Written as DNA, the CDR3 is TGTGCCAGCAGCTCAAACTCCCAGGGGGAAAACACTGAAGCTTTCTTT.

The chain uses TRBV7-9 and TRBJ2-5, with 11 bases lining up with TRBD1. After removal of 6 bases from V and 0 bases from J, the junction contained 6 bases not matched to a gene. Germline V gene lookup returns CDR1 SEHNR and CDR2 FQNEAQ (reference sequence). This CDR3 region has 16 residues. The CDR3 here is CASSQDRGPYQETQYF. CDR3 nucleotide sequence: TGTGCCAGCAGTCAGGACAGGGGGCCCTACCAAGAGACCCAGTACTTC.

This chain links TRBV5-4 with TRBJ2-2; 16 positions match TRBD2. The trim removed 2 bases at V and 5 bases at J, leaving 6 bases unmatched. Per germline, CDR1 SGHNT and CDR2 YYREEE (reference sequence). This CDR3 is built from 18 residues. CDR3 protein: CASSFPGLAGGETGELFF. DNA for the CDR3: TGTGCCAGCAGCTTCCCGGGACTAGCGGGAGGGGAAACCGGGGAGCTGTTTTTT.

The rearrangement links TRBV5-6 to TRBJ1-1; 8 positions agree with TRBD1. CDR3 length equals 16 residues. V dropped 4 bases and J dropped 3; count of bases not matched to a gene: 11. Germline CDR1 is SGHDT and CDR2 is YYEEEE. CDR3 nucleotide sequence: TGTGCCAGCAGCGCGGACAGGGCGGGATGGTACACTGAAGCTTTCTTT. As protein: CASSADRAGWYTEAFF.

With regard to this clone: This specimen includes other DNA sequences encoding the same CDR3. V usage is TRBV19 and J usage is TRBJ2-1, with TRBD2 matching 7 bases. This CDR3 is built from 15 residues. Germline trimming cut 1 base from V and 4 bases from J; bases unmatched to any gene: 4. In germline, CDR1 is LNHDA, CDR2 SQIVND (reference sequence). The CDR3 region is CASSIGLADYNEQFF. DNA of the CDR3: TGTGCCAGTAGTATAGGTCTAGCGGATTACAATGAGCAGTTCTTC.

V and J are TRBV5-4 and TRBJ2-5; 10 bases match TRBD2. CDR3 length equals 15 residues. Trimming removed 2 bases from V and 4 bases from J; junction bases left unmatched: 5. The germline gives CDR1 SGHNT, CDR2 YYREEE (reference sequence). The CDR3 DNA reads as TGTGCCAGCAGCTTTCTAGCGGGAGTCGGAGAGACCCAGTACTTC. Translating gives CASSFLAGVGETQYF.

This rearrangement joins TRBV15 to TRBJ1-2; D is undetermined. The V end lost 0 bases, the J end lost 4 bases, and 12 bases lay between the germline ends. CDR1 LNHNV and CDR2 YYDKDF come from the germline V gene (reference sequence). This CDR3 has 15 amino acids. As DNA, the CDR3 is TGTGCCACCAGCAGAGATCGGGGAACTGGCTATGGCTACACCTTC. Translating it yields CATSRDRGTGYGYTF.

The chain is built from TRBV13 and TRBJ2-3, with no clear D. Germline V gene sequence: CDR1 PRHDT, CDR2 FYEKMQ (reference sequence). The V gene lost 5 bases and the J gene lost 6 bases, with 9 bases spanning the gap. This CDR3 has 12 amino acids. CDR3 loop: CASSPHGDTQYF. The CDR3 nucleotides are TGTGCCAGCAGCCCGCATGGCGATACGCAGTATTTT.

This clone showed up just once. The genes are TRBV13 and TRBJ2-3; 14 nucleotides align to TRBD2. The V and J ends lost 4 bases and 6 bases, in that order; junction bases with no gene match: 15. Germline values: CDR1 PRHDT, CDR2 FYEKMQ (reference sequence). This CDR3 has 19 amino acids. CDR3 in amino acids: CASSSRGTSGRFKSDTQYF. The CDR3 coding sequence is TGTGCCAGCAGCTCACGAGGGACTAGCGGGAGATTTAAATCCGATACGCAGTATTTT.

The CDR3 region has the DNA TGCGCCAGCAGCCAAGGTGCAGCTGCCCTCCAGGGCTACACCTTC. Its translation: CASSQGAAALQGYTF. The rearrangement joins TRBV4-3 to TRBJ1-2; D remains ambiguous. The V end was cut by 1 base, the J end by 8 bases, with 17 bases between. The CDR3 runs 15 residues. Germline loops: CDR1 LGHNA, CDR2 YSLEER.

This chain joins TRBV7-9 and TRBJ2-7, with 7 bases aligning to TRBD1. Germline lookup yields CDR1 SEHNR and CDR2 FQNEAQ (reference sequence). Losses at the gene ends were 4 bases for V and 1 base for J; bases not matched to a gene: 10. The CDR3 runs to 16 residues. The CDR3 sequence: CASSSTRQGPSYEQYF. CDR3 DNA: TGTGCCAGCAGCTCAACTCGACAGGGCCCGTCCTACGAGCAGTACTTC.

The V call is TRBV14, the J call TRBJ2-7, with TRBD2 matching over 10 bases. With 0 bases clipped from V and 4 bases from J, the junction kept 3 bases outside the gene matches. The CDR3 is 15 residues long. Germline-derived CDR1 and CDR2 are SGHDN and FVKESK. The CDR3 DNA reads as TGTGCCAGCAGCCAAGATCAACTAGCGGGGTACGAGCAGTACTTC. It translates to CASSQDQLAGYEQYF.

The chain has TRBV11-3 and TRBJ2-1; TRBD1 matches at 8 bases. The V and J ends lost 5 bases and 4 bases, in that order; junction bases with no gene match: 10. Germline loops: CDR1 SGHNT, CDR2 YENEEA. The CDR3 is 16 residues long. CDR3 nucleotides: TGTGCCAGCAGCCCCACAACAGGGGGAAGTTACAATGAGCAGTTCTTC. Encoded protein: CASSPTTGGSYNEQFF. Complete variable domain (other parts from reference TRBV11-3 and TRBJ2-1): EAGVVQSPRYKIIEKKQPVAFWCNPISGHNTLYWYLQNLGQGPELLIRYENEEAVDDSQLPKDRFSAERLKGVDSTLKIQPAELGDSAVYLCASSPTTGGSYNEQFFGPGTRLTVL.

V usage is TRBV13 and J usage is TRBJ2-7; 8 bases agree with TRBD1. V lost 5 bases and J lost 0; bases outside the gene matches: 15. The CDR3 extends over 18 amino acids. The V gene's germline CDR1 is PRHDT and CDR2 FYEKMQ (reference sequence). CDR3 sequence (DNA): TGTGCCAGCAGCGCCCGGACAGGGTCGGCGGGGTACTCCTACGAGCAGTACTTC. Translation: CASSARTGSAGYSYEQYF.

A word on this clone: Distinct nucleotide sequences in the sample also encode this CDR3. CDR3 sequence reads: CASSDRGYEQYF. In nucleotides, the CDR3 is TGTGCCAGCAGCGACAGGGGCTACGAGCAGTACTTC. The V gene is TRBV7-9, the J gene TRBJ2-7, with 8 bases aligning to TRBD1. Germline loops: CDR1 SEHNR, CDR2 FQNEAQ (reference sequence). J was trimmed by 3 bases and V by 5 bases; bases with no gene match: 0. The CDR3 contains 12 residues.